A selection of T cell receptor beta chains follows, all from one sample in a study of CD8 T cells in ankylosing spondylitis. TCRdb analysed the 5' RACE reads with MiXCR anew, one entry per CDR3 protein. The sample lists about 450,000 distinct CDR3 sequences; roughly 26% were seen once. The specimen sequenced was blood, either unsorted or a sorted T cell fraction (not recorded which). The receptors were gathered from a male donor with ankylosing spondylitis. Each CDR3 is given with its conserved first and last residue. The order of the fields is J gene, V gene, CDR3 length, D gene, clone size, CDR3 DNA, CDR3 protein. D genes are given only for firm matches. For some rows the clone size is stated as once, few or many, or as a class when expanded; others skip it.

J gene: TRBJ2-2; V gene: TRBV20-1; CDR3 length: 14; D gene: .; clone size: few; CDR3 DNA: TGCAGTGCTAGAGATAGGGTAGCTCCCGGGGAGCTGTTTTTT; CDR3 protein: CSARDRVAPGELFF
J gene: TRBJ2-1; V gene: TRBV11-1; CDR3 length: 16; D gene: .; clone size: many; CDR3 DNA: TGTGCCAGCAGCCCCTTTAGCGGTACCTCCTACAATGAGCAGTTCTTC; CDR3 protein: CASSPFSGTSYNEQFF
J gene: TRBJ2-3; V gene: TRBV10-2; CDR3 length: 11; D gene: .; clone size: .; CDR3 DNA: TGCGCCAGCAGAGCAGGGGATACGCAGTATTTT; CDR3 protein: CASRAGDTQYF
J gene: TRBJ2-3; V gene: TRBV3-1; CDR3 length: 15; D gene: TRBD2; clone size: few; CDR3 DNA: TGTGCCAGCAGCCAAGTGCCCGGGGGGTACGATACGCAGTATTTT; CDR3 protein: CASSQVPGGYDTQYF
J gene: TRBJ2-7; V gene: TRBV29-1; CDR3 length: 17; D gene: TRBD2; clone size: .; CDR3 DNA: TGCAGCGTTGAAGGGGTCCCGTCGGGAGGAACCTCCTACGAGCAGTACTTC; CDR3 protein: CSVEGVPSGGTSYEQYF
J gene: TRBJ1-2; V gene: TRBV11-2; CDR3 length: 18; D gene: TRBD1; clone size: .; CDR3 DNA: TGTGCCAGCAGCTTAGTAGGACAGGGTACTCCAGCTAACTATGGCTACACCTTC; CDR3 protein: CASSLVGQGTPANYGYTF
J gene: TRBJ2-7; V gene: TRBV7-2; CDR3 length: 13; D gene: TRBD1; clone size: few; CDR3 DNA: TGTGCCAGCAGCTTGACAGGGCCCTACGAGCAGTACTTC; CDR3 protein: CASSLTGPYEQYF
J gene: TRBJ1-4; V gene: TRBV20-1; CDR3 length: 12; D gene: .; clone size: .; CDR3 DNA: TGCAGTGCTAGAGGGACGGAAAGAACACTGTTTTTT; CDR3 protein: CSARGTERTLFF
J gene: TRBJ1-1; V gene: TRBV18; CDR3 length: 18; D gene: TRBD1; clone size: .; CDR3 DNA: TGTGCCAGCTCACCTGTATTTCAGGGGGGACAACGGAACACTGAAGCTTTCTTT; CDR3 protein: CASSPVFQGGQRNTEAFF
J gene: TRBJ2-1; V gene: TRBV15; CDR3 length: 14; D gene: TRBD2; clone size: .; CDR3 DNA: TGTGCCACCAGCAGACTAGCGGGAATCAATGAGCAGTTCTTC; CDR3 protein: CATSRLAGINEQFF
J gene: TRBJ2-5; V gene: TRBV10-3; CDR3 length: 12; D gene: .; clone size: few; CDR3 DNA: TGTGCCATCAGTGACTGGGGGGAGACCCAGTACTTC; CDR3 protein: CAISDWGETQYF
J gene: TRBJ2-7; V gene: TRBV29-1; CDR3 length: 11; D gene: .; clone size: .; CDR3 DNA: TGCAGCGTCCAGACAGGTTACGAGCAGTACTTC; CDR3 protein: CSVQTGYEQYF
J gene: TRBJ1-6; V gene: TRBV27; CDR3 length: 14; D gene: .; clone size: many; CDR3 DNA: TGTGCCAGCAGTTTGGGGGGCTATAATTCACCCCTCCACTTT; CDR3 protein: CASSLGGYNSPLHF
J gene: TRBJ1-1; V gene: TRBV20-1; CDR3 length: 16; D gene: .; clone size: .; CDR3 DNA: TGCAGTGCTAGAGTTTGGGACAACCCCGGGACCTCAAGGGCTTTCTTT; CDR3 protein: CSARVWDNPGTSRAFF
J gene: TRBJ2-3; V gene: TRBV4-2; CDR3 length: 16; D gene: .; clone size: few; CDR3 DNA: TGTGCCAGCAGCCCCGGGACCCTTGAGAGCACAGATACGCAGTATTTT; CDR3 protein: CASSPGTLESTDTQYF
J gene: TRBJ1-6; V gene: TRBV12-3/TRBV12-4; CDR3 length: 13; D gene: .; clone size: few; CDR3 DNA: TGTGCCAGCAGTTTTTATTTGGGTTCACCCCTCCACTTT; CDR3 protein: CASSFYLGSPLHF
J gene: TRBJ1-4; V gene: TRBV6-1; CDR3 length: 15; D gene: .; clone size: few; CDR3 DNA: TGTGCCAGCTCAGTCACCGCGCGCTTCGGTGAAAAACTGTTTTTT; CDR3 protein: CASSVTARFGEKLFF
J gene: TRBJ1-1; V gene: TRBV4-2; CDR3 length: 16; D gene: .; clone size: .; CDR3 DNA: TGTGCCAGCAGCCAAGTCCGGGTCACGGATGGCACTGAAGCTTTCTTT; CDR3 protein: CASSQVRVTDGTEAFF
J gene: TRBJ1-5; V gene: TRBV5-1; CDR3 length: 13; D gene: TRBD1; clone size: .; CDR3 DNA: TGCGCCAGCAGCTCTGACAGGGATCAGCCCCAGCATTTT; CDR3 protein: CASSSDRDQPQHF
J gene: TRBJ1-1; V gene: TRBV20-1; CDR3 length: 15; D gene: .; clone size: .; CDR3 DNA: TGCAGTGCTTCCCTGGGGCGCGGGCGGCTTACTGAAGCTTTCTTT; CDR3 protein: CSASLGRGRLTEAFF
J gene: TRBJ2-7; V gene: TRBV21-1; CDR3 length: 15; D gene: .; clone size: .; CDR3 DNA: TGTGCCAGCAGTCCTGGGGCTAGCGAATCCTACGAGCAGTACTTC; CDR3 protein: CASSPGASESYEQYF
J gene: TRBJ2-1; V gene: TRBV5-1; CDR3 length: 17; D gene: .; clone size: few; CDR3 DNA: TGCGCCAGCAGCTTGGGCGGGACCCAGAGCTCCTACAATGAGCAGTTCTTC; CDR3 protein: CASSLGGTQSSYNEQFF
J gene: TRBJ2-1; V gene: TRBV24-1; CDR3 length: 14; D gene: .; clone size: .; CDR3 DNA: TGTGCCACCAGTGATTCGGTCAGGGCGAATGAGCAGTTCTTC; CDR3 protein: CATSDSVRANEQFF
J gene: TRBJ2-3; V gene: TRBV11-2; CDR3 length: 14; D gene: .; clone size: few; CDR3 DNA: TGTGCCAGCAGCTCTTCGAGCGCGGCGGGATATAAGTATTTT; CDR3 protein: CASSSSSAAGYKYF
J gene: TRBJ1-5; V gene: TRBV6-1; CDR3 length: 14; D gene: .; clone size: few; CDR3 DNA: TGTGCCAGCGTGTTAGGGAATATTGCGCAGCCCCAGCATTTT; CDR3 protein: CASVLGNIAQPQHF
J gene: TRBJ1-1; V gene: TRBV14; CDR3 length: 13; D gene: .; clone size: .; CDR3 DNA: TGTGCCAGCAGCCAGCAGGTGAACACTGAAGCTTTCTTT; CDR3 protein: CASSQQVNTEAFF
J gene: TRBJ2-1; V gene: TRBV9; CDR3 length: 17; D gene: TRBD2; clone size: .; CDR3 DNA: TGTGCCAGCAGCGTAGATCCGGGCGGACTAGAAAACAATGAGCAGTTCTTC; CDR3 protein: CASSVDPGGLENNEQFF
J gene: TRBJ2-1; V gene: TRBV18; CDR3 length: 16; D gene: TRBD2; clone size: .; CDR3 DNA: TGTGCCAGCTCACCACTGGGGCTAGCGGGAGTAAATGAGCAGTTCTTC; CDR3 protein: CASSPLGLAGVNEQFF
J gene: TRBJ2-5; V gene: TRBV5-1; CDR3 length: 14; D gene: .; clone size: many; CDR3 DNA: TGTGCCAGCAGCTTAGTGACTGGCCAAGAGACCCAGTACTTC; CDR3 protein: CASSLVTGQETQYF
J gene: TRBJ1-2; V gene: TRBV4-1; CDR3 length: 15; D gene: .; clone size: .; CDR3 DNA: TGCGCCAGCAGCCAAGCGGGGGGCGCAGACTATGGCTACACCTTC; CDR3 protein: CASSQAGGADYGYTF
J gene: TRBJ2-7; V gene: TRBV29-1; CDR3 length: 11; D gene: .; clone size: .; CDR3 DNA: TGCAGCGTTCTCGTCTCCAATGAGCAGTACTTC; CDR3 protein: CSVLVSNEQYF
J gene: TRBJ1-1; V gene: TRBV7-9; CDR3 length: 15; D gene: .; clone size: few; CDR3 DNA: TGTGCCAGCAGCTTAGAGGGCCCCCACTTCACTGAAGCTTTCTTT; CDR3 protein: CASSLEGPHFTEAFF
J gene: TRBJ2-2; V gene: TRBV20-1; CDR3 length: 17; D gene: TRBD2; clone size: many; CDR3 DNA: TGCAGTGCTAGAAGGCTAGCGGCTCAAGCGAACACCGGGGAGCTGTTTTTT; CDR3 protein: CSARRLAAQANTGELFF
J gene: TRBJ2-1; V gene: TRBV10-3; CDR3 length: 15; D gene: .; clone size: .; CDR3 DNA: TGTGCCATCAGTTCCCCCAGGGGCTCCTACAATGAGCAGTTCTTC; CDR3 protein: CAISSPRGSYNEQFF
J gene: TRBJ2-3; V gene: TRBV20-1; CDR3 length: 14; D gene: TRBD2; clone size: .; CDR3 DNA: TGCAGTGCTAGTAGGACTAGCGGCACAGATACGCAGTATTTT; CDR3 protein: CSASRTSGTDTQYF
J gene: TRBJ2-4; V gene: TRBV3-1; CDR3 length: 19; D gene: TRBD2; clone size: .; CDR3 DNA: TGTGCCAGCAGCCGAAAAAGGCTAGCGGGAGCGGTTGCCAAAAACATTCAGTACTTC; CDR3 protein: CASSRKRLAGAVAKNIQYF
J gene: TRBJ2-1; V gene: TRBV6-1; CDR3 length: 16; D gene: TRBD2; clone size: .; CDR3 DNA: TGTGCCAGCAGTGAACCGGGACTAGGGAACTACAATGAGCAGTTCTTC; CDR3 protein: CASSEPGLGNYNEQFF
J gene: TRBJ2-6; V gene: TRBV5-1; CDR3 length: 16; D gene: .; clone size: .; CDR3 DNA: TGCGCCAGCACCCCACTACAGAACTCTGGGGCCAACGTCCTGACTTTC; CDR3 protein: CASTPLQNSGANVLTF
J gene: TRBJ2-5; V gene: TRBV6-1; CDR3 length: 15; D gene: .; clone size: few; CDR3 DNA: TGTGCCAGCAGTGAAATGAGGGGATCTTGGGAGACCCAGTACTTC; CDR3 protein: CASSEMRGSWETQYF
J gene: TRBJ2-1; V gene: TRBV19; CDR3 length: 16; D gene: TRBD2; clone size: few; CDR3 DNA: TGTGCCAGTAGTGGTAGATTAGCGGGAGAACGGAATGAGCAGTTCTTC; CDR3 protein: CASSGRLAGERNEQFF
J gene: TRBJ1-6; V gene: TRBV30; CDR3 length: 13; D gene: .; clone size: .; CDR3 DNA: TGTGCCTGGAGTTCCCTGGCTGACTCACCCCTCCACTTT; CDR3 protein: CAWSSLADSPLHF